The clone carrying this T cell receptor (beta chain) was counted a few times. The sample belongs to a study of regulatory T cells in long-lasting Graves disease. Using its own MiXCR run on the reads, TCRdb lists one record per CDR3 protein. The profile shows some 800 distinct CDR3 sequences, approximately 80% of them singletons. Generation of the TCR library employed RNA extracted from PBMCs. Source: peripheral blood mononuclear cells (PBMCs), taken with antithyroid drug treatment, in newly diagnosed or persistent Graves disease (not recorded which). This sequence originates from a female donor with Graves disease.

The CDR3 coding sequence is TGTGCCAGCAGCCCCCACTACAACAATGAGCAGTTCTTC. Translating gives CASSPHYNNEQFF. The chain joins TRBV4-2 to TRBJ2-1, with D uncertain. This CDR3 region has 13 residues. Trimming pared 4 bases from V and 5 bases from J, leaving 9 bases between. The germline CDR1 and CDR2 sequences are LGHNA and YNFKEQ.